The clone carrying this T cell receptor (beta chain) was observed once. This entry comes from a study of blood T cell repertoires in COVID-19. Looking at the study overall: PBMCs, B-cell-depleted T cells, or T cells were the source of the cDNA or gDNA that made up the material.

TCRdb's copy holds only in-frame clones and misses some; the assay was immunoSEQ multiplex PCR. The data show 110,000 or so clones, 84% seen once. V dropped 1 base and J dropped 8; count of bases not matched to a gene: 6. The germline gives CDR1 SGHRS, CDR2 YFSETQ. The CDR3 runs 14 residues. The TCR was taken from a woman between 35 and 50 years old with acute or convalescent COVID-19. This chain connects TRBV5-1 to TRBJ1-2; 9 bases agree with TRBD1. Input material: peripheral blood. The CDR3 protein is CASSLPGQGTGYTF. CDR3 coding DNA: TGCGCCAGCAGCTTGCCGGGACAGGGAACGGGCTACACCTTC.